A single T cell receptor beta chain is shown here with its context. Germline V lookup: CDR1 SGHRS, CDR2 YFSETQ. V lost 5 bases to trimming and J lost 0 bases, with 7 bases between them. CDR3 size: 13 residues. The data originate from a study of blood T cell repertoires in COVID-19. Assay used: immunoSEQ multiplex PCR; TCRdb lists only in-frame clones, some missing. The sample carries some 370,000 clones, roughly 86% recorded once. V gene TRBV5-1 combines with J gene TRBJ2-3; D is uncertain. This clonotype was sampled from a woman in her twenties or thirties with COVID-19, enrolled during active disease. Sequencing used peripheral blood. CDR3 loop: CASRPGSTDTQYF. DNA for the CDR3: TGCGCCAGCAGGCCGGGTAGCACAGATACGCAGTATTTT.